This T cell receptor beta chain was sequenced in a study of blood T cell repertoires in COVID-19. Study details: The United States, Italy and Spain were the sources of the acute and convalescent COVID-19 samples.

Authors' data handling: Nucleated cell counts were estimated from reference gene primer amplification. Data came from immunoSEQ multiplex PCR; TCRdb stores just in-frame clones and leaves some out. V and J calls and clone size are copied from that table; D and trimming were computed from the DNA. The sample contains approximately 200,000 clones, less than 90% of which appear only once. V gave up 2 bases and J gave up 6 bases, with 18 bases separating them. The germline V gene has CDR1 LGHDT and CDR2 YNNKEL (reference sequence). The CDR3 loop spans 16 amino acids. The rearrangement joins TRBV3-1 (or the pseudogene TRBV3-2) to TRBJ2-3; D gene unclear. Sequencing was performed on peripheral blood. The receptor's source is a man in his 70s with active or convalescent COVID-19. CDR3 DNA sequence: TGTGCCAGCAGCCAAAGCACGGGTTGGCTTGGGGATACGCAGTATTTT. Encoded protein: CASSQSTGWLGDTQYF.